This TCR beta chain was recorded in a study of early T cells in non-severe SARS-CoV-2 infection. Study details: Chains were unpaired, as sequencing was done on bulk RNA from unsorted whole blood.

Tagging with unique molecular identifiers was applied to individual cDNA molecules. TCRdb reprocessed the 5' RACE reads via MiXCR and lists one record per CDR3 protein. Of some 96,000 distinct CDR3 sequences listed, under 15% are singletons. The CDR3 runs 12 residues. Trimming took 3 bases from V and 10 from J; bases not matched to a gene: 5. Germline values: CDR1 SGHTA, CDR2 FQGNSA. Input material: whole blood. The sequence was collected from an adult who was a healthcare worker with PCR-confirmed SARS-CoV-2 infection or an uninfected control (not recorded which). This chain links TRBV7-2 with TRBJ1-1; 7 bases line up with TRBD1. CDR3 nucleotide sequence: TGTGCCAGCAGCTTGGAGGGGGCAAGAGCTTTCTTT. It specifies CASSLEGARAFF.